The 23 T cell receptor beta chains reported below all come from one sample, sequenced in a study of cytomegalovirus exposure and HLA in healthy donors. PCR was performed using 60 Vbeta and 13 Jbeta primers. This table comes from immunoSEQ multiplex PCR, and its TCRdb copy is limited to in-frame clones, with some not included. The repertoire consists of more than 65,000 clones, with around two thirds occurring once and the leading ten covering 6.9%. The sample comprised PBMCs. The origin of the receptors is a woman aged 50 to 60 in good health and CMV-seropositive.

The chain is built from TRBV7-3 and TRBJ2-2; tentative D call: TRBD1 (7 bases). V lost 0 bases to trimming and J lost 6 bases, with 17 bases between them. The CDR3 is 17 amino acids. CDR1 is SGHTA and CDR2 is FQGTGA in the germline V gene. The CDR3 spells CASSLTPGQGDSGELFF. The CDR3 DNA reads as TGTGCCAGCAGCTTAACCCCGGGTCAGGGGGACTCCGGGGAGCTGTTTTTT.

The J gene is TRBJ1-6, the V gene TRBV4-1, with a possible D match to TRBD1 (5 bases). CDR3 length: 15 amino acids. V dropped 4 bases and J dropped 0 bases, with 7 bases sitting between them. Germline V gene data show CDR1 as MGHRA and CDR2 as YSYEKL. In DNA form, the CDR3 reads TGCGCCAGCAGCCGACAGAACTCCTATAATTCACCCCTCCACTTT. The encoded protein is CASSRQNSYNSPLHF.

The rearrangement links TRBV6-1 to TRBJ2-2, with 7 bases fitting TRBD2. The trim removed 7 bases at V and 5 bases at J, leaving 7 bases unmatched. Germline loops: CDR1 MNHNS, CDR2 SASEGT. CDR3 size: 14 residues. CDR3: CASIAGVATGELFF. The DNA for the CDR3 is TGTGCCAGCATTGCGGGGGTAGCGACCGGGGAGCTGTTTTTT.

The rearrangement uses TRBV4-2 and TRBJ2-1, with TRBD1 matching over 10 bases. The CDR3 has 15 residues. Germline trimming cut 4 bases from V and 6 bases from J; bases unmatched to any gene: 6. Germline V gene data show CDR1 as LGHNA and CDR2 as YNFKEQ. The DNA of the CDR3 is TGTGCCAGCAGCCGGGGACAGGGGCCTTCCAATGAGCAGTTCTTC. Protein sequence: CASSRGQGPSNEQFF.

The chain recombines TRBV18 with TRBJ1-1; 9 nucleotides agree with TRBD1. The CDR3 is 13 amino acids. CDR1 is KGHSH and CDR2 is LQKENI in the germline V gene. V gave up 3 bases and J gave up 6 bases; unmatched junction bases: 2. Here the CDR3 reads CASSPRQGAEAFF. DNA for the CDR3: TGTGCCAGCTCACCCCGACAGGGGGCTGAAGCTTTCTTT.

The CDR3 loop is CASSQDSHSRETQYF. Here the CDR3 DNA reads TGCGCCAGCAGCCAAGATTCGCACAGCAGGGAGACCCAGTACTTC. The chain couples TRBV4-1 to TRBJ2-5; D is uncertain. Germline CDR1 and CDR2: MGHRA and YSYEKL. The CDR3 spans 15 residues. V lost 0 bases, J lost 5 bases, and 13 bases lay in between.

The table lists this clone with a count of one. The chain has TRBV29-1 and TRBJ1-2; D may be TRBD1 (6 bases). This CDR3 contains 12 residues. Trimming cost V 2 bases and J 8 bases, with 12 bases left between them. In germline, CDR1 is SQVTM, CDR2 ANQGSEA. The DNA for the CDR3 is TGCAGCGTTGAAAGGGGGGGTTTCGGCTACACCTTC. It is translated as CSVERGGFGYTF.

This clone has just a few counts. The gene calls are TRBV11-3 and TRBJ2-6, with D tentatively TRBD1 (5 bases). Per the germline V gene, CDR1 is SGHNT and CDR2 is YENEEA. V was pared by 5 bases and J by 2 bases, with 10 bases between. CDR3 length: 15 amino acids. This chain's CDR3 is CASSKGQTGANVLTF. In DNA, the CDR3 is TGTGCCAGCAGCAAAGGACAAACTGGGGCCAACGTCCTGACTTTC.

The V and J genes are TRBV19 and TRBJ2-5; D is unresolved. The CDR3 loop spans 11 amino acids. CDR1 and CDR2 (germline): LNHDA, SQIVND (reference sequence). Trimming stripped 3 bases from V and 4 bases from J, with 3 bases between. The CDR3 nucleotides are TGTGCCAGTAGTATCCGAGAGACCCAGTACTTC. Amino acid sequence: CASSIRETQYF. Complete variable domain (other parts from reference TRBV19 and TRBJ2-5): DGGITQSPKYLFRKEGQNVTLSCEQNLNHDAMYWYRQDPGQGLRLIYYSQIVNDFQKGDIAEGYSVSREKKESFPLTVTSAQKNPTAFYLCASSIRETQYFGPGTRLLVL.

The sample holds a few counts of this clone. The chain recombines TRBV5-6 with TRBJ1-6; D unresolved. The CDR3 runs to 13 residues. The germline V gene has CDR1 SGHDT and CDR2 YYEEEE. V dropped 0 bases and J dropped 14 bases, with 12 bases sitting between them. This CDR3 reads CASSLAPSPTLHF. The CDR3, as DNA: TGTGCCAGCAGCTTGGCACCTAGCCCCACCCTCCACTTT.

The sample holds a few counts of this clone. The chain is built from TRBV7-9 and TRBJ1-6; D perhaps matches TRBD1 (5 bases). The V end lost 4 bases, the J end lost 0 bases, and 16 bases lay between the germline ends. Looked up from germline, CDR1 is SEHNR and CDR2 is FQNEAQ (reference sequence). This CDR3 spans 18 amino acids. In DNA, the CDR3 is TGTGCCAGCAGCTCCCGGGACTCCGGGAGCTCCTATAATTCACCCCTCCACTTT. Protein: CASSSRDSGSSYNSPLHF.

This clone was recorded only once. This sequence joins TRBV9 and TRBJ2-3; the match to TRBD2 covers 11 bases. Germline trimming cut 0 bases from V and 3 bases from J; bases unmatched to any gene: 12. Germline assignment: CDR1 SGDLS and CDR2 YYNGEE. The CDR3 consists of 19 residues. CDR3 protein: CASSVAAGGLAGVTDTQYF. CDR3 bases: TGTGCCAGCAGCGTAGCTGCCGGAGGACTAGCGGGTGTGACAGATACGCAGTATTTT.

The chain links TRBV18 to TRBJ2-5; 9 nucleotides align to TRBD1. Germline trimming cut 5 bases from V and 0 bases from J; bases unmatched to any gene: 4. Germline V CDR1 and CDR2: KGHSH, LQKENI. CDR3 length: 15 residues. CDR3 sequence (DNA): TGTGCCAGCTCAGGACAGGGGACATACCAAGAGACCCAGTACTTC. As protein: CASSGQGTYQETQYF.

The chain has TRBV4-1 and TRBJ2-5; 11 bases map to TRBD1. V was clipped by 1 base and J by 3 bases; unmatched bases: 10. Germline CDR1 is MGHRA and CDR2 is YSYEKL. CDR3 size: 18 residues. CDR3 region: CASSQVFPRDRGEETQYF. DNA of the CDR3: TGCGCCAGCAGCCAAGTCTTCCCCCGGGACAGGGGGGAAGAGACCCAGTACTTC.

This chain connects TRBV11-2 to TRBJ2-7, with 9 positions matching TRBD2. This CDR3 is built from 14 residues. The ends lost 5 bases at V and 6 bases at J; junction bases unmatched: 8. Germline-derived CDR1 and CDR2 are SGHAT and FQNNGV. This CDR3 is CASSPGLARTEQYF. The CDR3 nucleotides read TGTGCCAGCAGCCCGGGACTAGCACGCACCGAGCAGTACTTC.

This clone was seen only once. The rearrangement joins TRBV10-3 to TRBJ1-4; 10 bases align to TRBD1. From germline, CDR1 is ENHRY and CDR2 SYGVKD. This CDR3 comprises 15 residues. After removal of 4 bases from V and 7 bases from J, the junction contained 6 bases not matched to a gene. The DNA for the CDR3 is TGTGCCATCAGTGTTGGACAGGGGGAGGTTGAAAAACTGTTTTTT. Translated, it gives CAISVGQGEVEKLFF.

This rearrangement joins TRBV11-2 to TRBJ2-5; a possible D gene is TRBD2 (5 bases). The germline V and J ends were trimmed by 0 bases and 4 bases, with 9 bases remaining between them. The CDR3 has 14 residues. The germline gives CDR1 SGHAT, CDR2 FQNNGV. CDR3 sequence reads: CASSLDPSRETQYF. Written as DNA, the CDR3 is TGTGCCAGCAGCTTAGATCCTAGCCGAGAGACCCAGTACTTC.

In its sample, this clone was seen once. V and J are TRBV20-1 and TRBJ1-4; 7 bases match TRBD1. Germline V gene sequence: CDR1 DFQATT, CDR2 SNEGSKA (reference sequence). The CDR3 is 11 residues long. J lost 10 bases, V lost 5 bases, and 4 bases had no gene match. CDR3 loop: CSAGSGGKLFF. The CDR3 DNA reads as TGCAGTGCTGGTTCAGGGGGAAAACTGTTTTTT.

In this sample, this clone turned up a few times. The chain couples TRBV2 to TRBJ1-5; 11 bases fit TRBD1. J gave up 5 bases and V 7 bases, and 7 bases lay outside the gene matches. Germline assignment: CDR1 SNHLY and CDR2 FYNNEI. The CDR3 runs 15 residues. This CDR3 reads CASNQDRGRDQPQHF. The CDR3 DNA is TGTGCCAGCAACCAGGACAGGGGGCGCGATCAGCCCCAGCATTTT.

The V call is TRBV5-4, the J call TRBJ2-7, with TRBD1 identical over 12 bases. Germline loops: CDR1 SGHNT, CDR2 YYREEE (reference sequence). Trimming removed 6 bases from V and 4 bases from J; junction bases left unmatched: 8. The length of the CDR3 is 15 residues. Here the CDR3 reads CASNAWGQGAYEQYF. For the CDR3, the DNA is TGTGCCAGCAACGCTTGGGGACAGGGGGCATACGAGCAGTACTTC.

This rearrangement joins TRBV19 to TRBJ1-2; 11 bases are a match to TRBD1. The CDR3 is 12 residues long. The V gene's germline CDR1 is LNHDA and CDR2 SQIVND (reference sequence). The ends lost 6 bases at V and 6 bases at J; junction bases unmatched: 0. CDR3 in amino acids: CASRGQGDGYTF. In DNA, the CDR3 is TGTGCCAGTAGGGGACAGGGGGATGGCTACACCTTC. Combining the CDR3 with reference TRBV19 and TRBJ1-2 gives the whole variable domain DGGITQSPKYLFRKEGQNVTLSCEQNLNHDAMYWYRQDPGQGLRLIYYSQIVNDFQKGDIAEGYSVSREKKESFPLTVTSAQKNPTAFYLCASRGQGDGYTFGSGTRLTVV.

J is TRBJ2-3 and V is TRBV5-1; D is perhaps TRBD1 (5 bases). CDR3 size: 14 residues. Trimming took 0 bases from V and 4 from J, leaving 9 bases between them. Per germline, CDR1 SGHRS and CDR2 YFSETQ. DNA for the CDR3: TGCGCCAGCAGCTTGGATGGGGCTTCAGATACGCAGTATTTT. It yields the protein CASSLDGASDTQYF.

The V call is TRBV4-1, the J call TRBJ2-7; no definite D call. V was pared by 1 base and J by 2 bases, with 9 bases between. This CDR3 is built from 14 residues. Germline V gives CDR1 MGHRA, CDR2 YSYEKL. The CDR3 DNA reads TGCGCCAGCAGCCAAGGAGGCGAAGCCTACGAGCAGTACTTC. Translating it yields CASSQGGEAYEQYF.